A selection of T cell receptor beta chains follows, all from one sample in a study of radiotherapy plus CTLA-4 blockade in lung cancer. Assay used: immunoSEQ multiplex PCR; TCRdb lists only in-frame clones, some missing. The repertoire holds 62,000 or so clones, with around 79% as singletons. This material consisted of peripheral blood, taken from a patient treated with radiotherapy plus ipilimumab. Every receptor here comes from a human donor with non-small cell lung cancer who had a complete response to radiotherapy plus ipilimumab. CDR3s include the opening cysteine and the closing phenylalanine or tryptophan. Fields, in order: J gene, clone size, D gene, V gene, CDR3 length, CDR3 DNA, CDR3 protein. A D gene is named only where the DNA matches it firmly. Rows may omit the clone size; those that give it use once, few, many or a size class.

>TRBJ2-1|.|TRBD2|TRBV9|13
TGTGCCAGCAGCGTCAGGACTAGCGGGGAGCAGTTCTTC
CASSVRTSGEQFF
>TRBJ2-1|.|.|TRBV10-3|14
TGTGCCAGCGGTGGCGGGGAACCCTACAATGAGCAGTTCTTC
CASGGGEPYNEQFF
>TRBJ2-1|.|.|TRBV5-4|15
TGTGCCAGCAGCCCACCGACGGGTTCCTACAATGAGCAGTTCTTC
CASSPPTGSYNEQFF
>TRBJ1-2|.|.|TRBV12-5|13
TGTGCTAGTGGCTCCGGTCTGTACTATGGCTACACCTTC
CASGSGLYYGYTF
>TRBJ1-4|.|TRBD1|TRBV18|15
TGTGCCAGCTCACCGGACAGGGGGACTAATGAAAAACTGTTTTTT
CASSPDRGTNEKLFF
>TRBJ2-7|.|.|TRBV10-2|14
TGCGCCAGCAGTGAGCGGGGACTCCTCTACGAGCAGTACTTC
CASSERGLLYEQYF
>TRBJ2-5|once|.|TRBV21-1|15
TGTGCCAGCAGCAACTCCACAGGGATTCGGGAGACCCAGTACTTC
CASSNSTGIRETQYF
>TRBJ2-5|.|TRBD2|TRBV7-8|17
TGTGCCAGCAGCCCCACCGGGACTACGCCCTCCCAAGAGACCCAGTACTTC
CASSPTGTTPSQETQYF
>TRBJ1-4|.|.|TRBV7-2|15
TGTGCCAGCAGCTTTTCCAGGGCAACTAATGAAAAACTGTTTTTT
CASSFSRATNEKLFF
>TRBJ2-7|.|TRBD1|TRBV9|18
TGTGCCAGCAGCGTAGGGGAAAACAGGGGGTCCGCCTCCTACGAGCAGTACTTC
CASSVGENRGSASYEQYF
>TRBJ2-7|.|.|TRBV7-2|13
TGTGCCAGCAGCTATCTCATGGGCTACGAGCAGTACTTC
CASSYLMGYEQYF
>TRBJ2-7|.|TRBD1|TRBV6-5|15
TGTGCCAGCAGTTACTCGGGCAGGGGGCCCTACGAGCAGTACTTC
CASSYSGRGPYEQYF
>TRBJ1-5|.|.|TRBV6-1|13
TGTGCCAGCAGCTCCGCCGCGAATCAGCCCCAGCATTTT
CASSSAANQPQHF
>TRBJ2-3|.|.|TRBV29-1|14
TGCAGCGTTGAACCGCCAGGGAAATCAGATACGCAGTATTTT
CSVEPPGKSDTQYF
>TRBJ2-7|.|.|TRBV21-1|18
TGTGCCAGCAGCAAACCCTCCTGGACTGGGAACTCGGGCTACGAGCAGTACTTC
CASSKPSWTGNSGYEQYF
>TRBJ2-1|.|TRBD2|TRBV10-3|17
TGTGCCATCAGTGAGTCATTGGCTAGCGGGAGGAGAAATGAGCAGTTCTTC
CAISESLASGRRNEQFF
>TRBJ2-7|.|TRBD2|TRBV30|13
TGTGCCTGGAGAGGCGGGAGCTCCTACGAGCAGTACTTC
CAWRGGSSYEQYF
>TRBJ1-1|.|.|TRBV11-2|15
TGTGCCAGCAGGATTCGGGGCACCTTGAACACTGAAGCTTTCTTT
CASRIRGTLNTEAFF
>TRBJ2-3|.|TRBD2|TRBV9|16
TGTGCCAGCAGCGTAGTTACTAGCGACGGCACAGATACGCAGTATTTT
CASSVVTSDGTDTQYF
>TRBJ2-1|.|.|TRBV18|15
TGTGCCAGCTCACCGGCACGATCCCCTGGTAATGAGCAGTTCTTC
CASSPARSPGNEQFF
>TRBJ1-4|.|.|TRBV7-8|15
TGTGCCAGCAGCTCTACAGCAGTAACTAATGAAAAACTGTTTTTT
CASSSTAVTNEKLFF
>TRBJ1-2|.|.|TRBV11-2|13
TGTGCCAGCAGCTTGTCGACGAGCTATGGCTACACCTTC
CASSLSTSYGYTF
>TRBJ1-5|.|TRBD1|TRBV27|15
TGTGCCAGCAGTTTATCGTGGCAGGGGGCAAAGCCCCAGCATTTT
CASSLSWQGAKPQHF
>TRBJ1-2|.|.|TRBV7-9|14
TGTGCCAGCAGCCTACTCCGACAGGACTATGGCTACACCTTC
CASSLLRQDYGYTF
>TRBJ2-7|.|TRBD1|TRBV4-1|16
TGCGCCAGCAGCCAACAACCGGGACAGGGGGTCTACGAGCAGTACTTC
CASSQQPGQGVYEQYF
>TRBJ2-2|once|.|TRBV10-1|14
TGCGCCAGCAGCGCCCTCGGAGGGACCGGGGAGCTGTTTTTT
CASSALGGTGELFF
>TRBJ2-2|.|.|TRBV6-1|14
TGTGCCAGTATATCAGGGAGTTCTATTGGGGAGCTGTTTTTT
CASISGSSIGELFF
>TRBJ1-3|once|.|TRBV15|15
TGTGCCACCAGCAGAGAGTTAACCTCTGGAAACACCATATATTTT
CATSRELTSGNTIYF
>TRBJ1-3|.|.|TRBV7-2|13
TGTGCCAGCAGCGCCTACTCTGGAAACACCATATATTTT
CASSAYSGNTIYF
>TRBJ1-1|.|.|TRBV4-3|14
TGCGCCAGCACAAGGACCACATGGAACACTGAAGCTTTCTTT
CASTRTTWNTEAFF
>TRBJ1-3|.|TRBD1|TRBV5-1|17
TGCGCCAGCAGCTTGGGAAGCCGGGACAGCTCTGGAAACACCATATATTTT
CASSLGSRDSSGNTIYF
>TRBJ2-7|few|.|TRBV10-3|13
TGTGCCATCAGGGAAGGGGCATCCTACGAGCAGTACTTC
CAIREGASYEQYF
>TRBJ2-1|few|TRBD1|TRBV5-6|12
TGTGCCAGCAGCTTGCCGGGACAGGGGCAGTTCTTC
CASSLPGQGQFF
>TRBJ1-2|.|.|TRBV5-1|14
TGCGCCAGCAGCTTGGCTGCGGAACGGGGTGGCTACACCTTC
CASSLAAERGGYTF
>TRBJ1-2|.|.|TRBV28|15
TGTGCCAGCAGTCTGGATGGGCGGGTCGATGATGGCTACACCTTC
CASSLDGRVDDGYTF
>TRBJ1-1|.|TRBD1|TRBV6-4|14
TGTGCCAGCAGTGCGTCACCGGGACAGGGTGAAACTTTCTTT
CASSASPGQGETFF
>TRBJ1-1|.|.|TRBV5-5|13
TGTGCCAGCAGCTTGATAGGGGGACTTGAAGCTTTCTTT
CASSLIGGLEAFF
>TRBJ2-1|.|TRBD1|TRBV10-3|15
TGTGCCATCAGTGAGGGACAGGGTGTCTACAATGAGCAGTTCTTC
CAISEGQGVYNEQFF
>TRBJ1-1|.|.|TRBV5-1|13
TGCGCCAGCAGCTTTACAGGAGGTACTGAAGCTTTCTTT
CASSFTGGTEAFF
>TRBJ2-2|once|.|TRBV4-3|18
TGCGCCAGCAGCCAAGCGAGTTTACGGCGGGCTATCACCGGGGAGCTGTTTTTT
CASSQASLRRAITGELFF
>TRBJ2-2|.|TRBD2|TRBV2|15
TGTGCCAGCACCGGGGGGGCCGCGAACACCGGGGAGCTGTTTTTT
CASTGGAANTGELFF
>TRBJ1-5|.|.|TRBV14|17
TGTGCCAGCAGCGCCGGGACGAAAGGAGCTCTCAATCAGCCCCAGCATTTT
CASSAGTKGALNQPQHF
>TRBJ2-2|.|.|TRBV10-3|13
TGTGCCATCAGCGGACAGAACACCGGGGAGCTGTTTTTT
CAISGQNTGELFF
>TRBJ2-2|.|TRBD1|TRBV29-1|15
TGCAGCGTTGCTACCGGGACAGGGGGCGGCGGGGAGCTGTTTTTT
CSVATGTGGGGELFF
>TRBJ1-1|once|TRBD1|TRBV7-8|15
TGTGCCAGCAGCTTAGAGGCTCAGGGGGCTACTGAAGCTTTCTTT
CASSLEAQGATEAFF
>TRBJ2-1|.|TRBD2|TRBV9|19
TGTGCCAGCAGCGTAGCTCCTGGCGGGGGGGCCTTTCTGGACAATGAGCAGTTCTTC
CASSVAPGGGAFLDNEQFF
>TRBJ2-1|few|.|TRBV6-5|15
TGTGCCAGCAGTTACGAAAAACGAGGGCTCAGGGAGCAGTTCTTC
CASSYEKRGLREQFF
>TRBJ2-3|.|TRBD2|TRBV9|15
TGTGCCAGCAGCGTAGTGAGCGGGGGGGCCAATACGCAGTATTTT
CASSVVSGGANTQYF
>TRBJ1-2|.|.|TRBV2|14
TGTGCCAGCAGTGAAGCCATCGTTCAGGGGGGCTACACCTTC
CASSEAIVQGGYTF
>TRBJ2-1|.|TRBD1|TRBV6-1|15
TGTGCCAGCAGTGAAAGGACAGGGCTGGGCAATGAGCAGTTCTTC
CASSERTGLGNEQFF
>TRBJ1-2|.|TRBD1|TRBV6-5|15
TGTGCCAGCAGTTACTCTCCCGACAGGGGCTATGGCTACACCTTC
CASSYSPDRGYGYTF
>TRBJ1-3|few|.|TRBV5-1|15
TGCGCCAGCAGCTCCGCAGGTTCCTCTGGAAACACCATATATTTT
CASSSAGSSGNTIYF
>TRBJ2-5|.|.|TRBV7-2|13
TGTGCCAGCAGCTCAGGACTTCAAGAGACCCAGTACTTC
CASSSGLQETQYF
>TRBJ2-1|.|TRBD2|TRBV9|15
TGTGCCAGCAGCCCCCCCCTAGCGGGCAGCAATGAGCAGTTCTTC
CASSPPLAGSNEQFF
>TRBJ1-1|.|.|TRBV5-1|14
TGCGCCAGCAGCTTGGGGACACTGAACACTGAAGCTTTCTTT
CASSLGTLNTEAFF
>TRBJ2-1|.|.|TRBV5-1|15
TGCGCCAGCAGCTTTTCGGAGCCCTTTTACAATGAGCAGTTCTTC
CASSFSEPFYNEQFF